This T cell receptor (beta chain) was observed in a study of cytomegalovirus exposure and HLA in healthy donors. Primers included in the PCR were 60 Vbeta and 13 Jbeta primers. The repertoire was sequenced with immunoSEQ multiplex PCR; TCRdb's copy has only in-frame clones and lacks some. The data contain roughly 190,000 clones, 60% to 80% of them seen just once; the ten biggest clones take up roughly 3%. It was healthy bone marrow donors who served as donors. To note about this clone: Its specificity is unknown.

Overall study findings and caveats: It was reported that TCR beta sequences correctly inferred the HLA-A and HLA-B alleles for most subjects. Common viral pathogens seemed, in a later analysis, to connect with several of the most significant clusters.

V lost 5 bases, J lost 3 bases, and 6 bases stayed unmatched. This CDR3 spans 15 amino acids. CDR1 and CDR2 (germline): MDHEN, SYDVKM. What was sequenced was PBMCs. The sequence derives from a female donor in good health and CMV-seronegative. V and J are TRBV28 and TRBJ1-5; TRBD1 agrees at 8 bases. The CDR3 spells CASSGRGRLNQPQHF. The CDR3 bases are TGTGCCAGCAGTGGCAGGGGGCGACTCAATCAGCCCCAGCATTTT.